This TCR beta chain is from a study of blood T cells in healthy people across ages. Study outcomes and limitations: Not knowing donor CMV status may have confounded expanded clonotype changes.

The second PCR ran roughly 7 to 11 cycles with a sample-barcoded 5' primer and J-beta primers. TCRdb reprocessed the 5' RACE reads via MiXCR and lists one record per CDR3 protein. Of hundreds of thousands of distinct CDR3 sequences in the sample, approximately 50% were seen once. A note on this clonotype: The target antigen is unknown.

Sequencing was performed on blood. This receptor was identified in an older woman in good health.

The CDR3 DNA reads as TGTGCCAGCACAATAGCGGGAGGGCCCTATGAGCAGTTCTTC. Its translation is CASTIAGGPYEQFF. The V call is TRBV6-5, the J call TRBJ2-1; 11 bases are a match to TRBD2. V was pared by 7 bases and J by 8 bases, with 7 bases of the junction left unmatched. The CDR3 is made up of 14 amino acids. Germline V gene data show CDR1 as MNHEY and CDR2 as SVGAGI.